Following are 5 T cell receptor beta chains from one sample sequenced in a study of shared T cell receptors in the human thymus. Data came from immunoSEQ multiplex PCR; TCRdb stores just in-frame clones and leaves some out. The sample has about 660,000 clones, approximately 87% seen once. The sample was also reused in another study, on human thymus T cells.

The sequencing sample was made of thymocytes. Receptors originate from a boy less than two years old with a congenital heart defect.

This chain connects TRBV18 to TRBJ1-5; 7 nucleotides align to TRBD1. Germline CDR1 reads KGHSH; CDR2 reads LQKENI. The junction had 6 bases not matched to a gene; V was cut back by 1 base and J by 3 bases. The CDR3 runs 16 residues. The CDR3 reads CASSPHTGTDNQPQHF. In DNA form, the CDR3 reads TGTGCCAGCTCACCACACACCGGGACAGACAATCAGCCCCAGCATTTT.

The chain uses TRBV23-1 and TRBJ1-1; D gene unclear. TRBV23-1 is assigned to the ORF class and has an uncertain function. The CDR3 has 13 amino acids. V was trimmed by 5 bases and J by 4 bases, leaving 11 bases between them. The CDR3 sequence: CASSRGYSTEAFF. In nucleotides, the CDR3 is TGCGCCAGCAGTAGAGGTTACTCCACTGAAGCTTTCTTT.

The chain couples TRBV27 to TRBJ1-2; D is possibly TRBD1 (6 bases). Looked up from germline, CDR1 is MNHEY and CDR2 is SMNVEV (reference sequence). This CDR3 spans 14 amino acids. V was shortened by 6 bases and J by 8 bases, with 19 bases between the two germline ends. The CDR3 sequence: CASRSSNRDGGYTF. For the CDR3, the DNA is TGTGCCAGCAGATCCAGTAACAGGGACGGCGGCTACACCTTC.

This sequence joins TRBV28 and TRBJ2-3, with TRBD2 identical over 9 bases. V shed 5 bases, J shed 6 bases, and the junction held 9 bases outside the gene matches. The CDR3 is 15 amino acids. Germline V gene sequence: CDR1 MDHEN, CDR2 SYDVKM. The CDR3 DNA reads TGTGCCAGCAGTGCAGCGGGAGGATGGTCGGATACGCAGTATTTT. The encoded protein is CASSAAGGWSDTQYF.

This clone was recorded a few times. V usage is TRBV28 and J usage is TRBJ2-3; tentatively, D is TRBD1 (5 bases). Trimming took 4 bases from V and 2 from J, leaving 10 bases between them. CDR3 size: 14 residues. CDR1 and CDR2 from the germline V gene are MDHEN and SYDVKM. The DNA for the CDR3 is TGTGCCAGCAGTTCCAGGGTATTCACAGATACGCAGTATTTT. Its protein product is CASSSRVFTDTQYF. The variable domain in full, completed from reference TRBV28 and TRBJ2-3, reads DVKVTQSSRYLVKRTGEKVFLECVQDMDHENMFWYRQDPGLGLRLIYFSYDVKMKEKGDIPEGYSVSREKKERFSLILESASTNQTSMYLCASSSRVFTDTQYFGPGTRLTVL.